Listed below are T cell receptor beta chains from one sample, sequenced in a study of cytomegalovirus exposure and HLA in healthy donors. Clones were sequenced by immunoSEQ multiplex PCR, and TCRdb holds only the in-frame ones, with some missing. The repertoire includes approximately 160,000 clones, 65% to 70% of them detected once, and 3.5% to 5.5% sits in the top ten. The sample comprised PBMCs. The origin of the receptors is a woman under 30 in good health and CMV-seropositive. Both conserved end residues are part of each CDR3. D genes are given only for firm matches. Clone size is stated in some rows and not others, as once, few, many or a class when expanded.

cdr3_aa,cdr3_nt,clone_size,v_call,j_call,d_call
CASSLTSLTGSYGYTF,TGTGCCAGCAGTTTAACCAGCCTGACAGGGAGCTATGGCTACACCTTC,-,TRBV27,TRBJ1-2,TRBD1
CASSEPGQMNTEAFF,TGTGCCAGCAGCGAACCGGGACAGATGAACACTGAAGCTTTCTTT,-,TRBV9,TRBJ1-1,TRBD1
CASSYAGGNIQYF,TGTGCCAGCAGTTACGCGGGGGGAAACATTCAGTACTTC,few,TRBV6-5,TRBJ2-4,TRBD2
CATSSETGMNTEAFF,TGTGCCACCAGCAGTGAGACAGGGATGAACACTGAAGCTTTCTTT,-,TRBV15,TRBJ1-1,TRBD1
CASSRSPGQGADNSPLHF,TGCGCCAGCAGCAGATCTCCGGGACAGGGGGCTGATAATTCACCCCTCCACTTT,-,TRBV4-3,TRBJ1-6,TRBD1
CASSLGVARGFSYEQYF,TGTGCCAGCAGTTTAGGAGTGGCCAGGGGGTTCTCCTACGAGCAGTACTTC,-,TRBV27,TRBJ2-7,TRBD1
CASLNRGGEQYF,TGTGCCAGCCTCAACAGGGGAGGCGAGCAGTACTTC,once,TRBV18,TRBJ2-7,-
CAWSGLREEKLFF,TGTGCCTGGAGTGGACTTCGGGAGGAAAAACTGTTTTTT,-,TRBV30,TRBJ1-4,-
CAIGAQETQYF,TGTGCCATCGGGGCACAAGAGACCCAGTACTTC,few,TRBV10-3,TRBJ2-5,-
CASSPGQGDQETQYF,TGTGCCAGCTCACCCGGACAGGGAGACCAAGAGACCCAGTACTTC,-,TRBV18,TRBJ2-5,TRBD1
CASLTGVFRQPQHF,TGCGCCAGCCTAACGGGGGTTTTTCGACAGCCCCAGCATTTT,few,TRBV5-1,TRBJ1-5,-
CASSLSVSGGQERDETQYF,TGTGCCAGCAGCTTATCCGTTAGCGGGGGACAAGAAAGGGATGAGACCCAGTACTTC,-,TRBV7-2,TRBJ2-5,TRBD2
CASSPRLAYSNEQFF,TGTGCCAGCAGTCCCCGACTAGCCTACAGCAATGAGCAGTTCTTC,-,TRBV27,TRBJ2-1,TRBD2
CASSLKTGTGVTTPLHF,TGTGCCAGCAGTTTAAAAACCGGGACAGGGGTAACGACACCCCTCCACTTT,-,TRBV27,TRBJ1-6,TRBD1
CASSSAYRTGAGNTIYF,TGTGCCAGCAGTTCAGCTTACCGGACAGGGGCTGGAAACACCATATATTTT,few,TRBV28,TRBJ1-3,TRBD1
CASRLKLSGQGVNQPQHF,TGTGCCAGCAGACTGAAACTCTCCGGACAGGGCGTTAATCAGCCCCAGCATTTT,-,TRBV28,TRBJ1-5,TRBD1
CASSPGGSADTQYF,TGTGCCAGCAGCCCAGGGGGCTCTGCGGATACGCAGTATTTT,-,TRBV9,TRBJ2-3,TRBD1
CASSPQGISYEQYF,TGCGCCAGCAGCCCCCAGGGGATTTCCTACGAGCAGTACTTC,-,TRBV5-1,TRBJ2-7,-
CSVERSGLGEQYF,TGCAGCGTTGAAAGGTCAGGCCTCGGCGAGCAGTACTTC,-,TRBV29-1,TRBJ2-7,-
CASSLVLALAGQNYNEQFF,TGCGCCAGCAGCTTGGTCTTGGCCCTAGCGGGACAGAACTACAATGAGCAGTTCTTC,few,TRBV5-1,TRBJ2-1,TRBD2
CASRTGSQPQHF,TGTGCCAGCCGGACAGGGTCACAGCCCCAGCATTTT,-,TRBV27,TRBJ1-5,TRBD1
CASSFNLLTEAFF,TGTGCCAGCAGTTTTAACTTACTCACTGAAGCTTTCTTT,-,TRBV6-6,TRBJ1-1,-
CASSRGGATSNEQFF,TGTGCCAGCAGTCGAGGCGGCGCGACCAGCAATGAGCAGTTCTTC,-,TRBV28,TRBJ2-1,-
CASSQPPAGADTQYF,TGCGCCAGCAGCCAACCCCCGGCGGGTGCAGATACGCAGTATTTT,few,TRBV4-1,TRBJ2-3,-
CASSVPTTSGLPKNIQYF,TGTGCCAGCAGTGTGCCCACGACTAGCGGGCTTCCCAAAAACATTCAGTACTTC,-,TRBV27,TRBJ2-4,TRBD2
CASSPREGGRYSSYNEQFF,TGCGCCAGCAGCCCACGAGAAGGGGGTAGGTATAGCTCCTACAATGAGCAGTTCTTC,-,TRBV4-1,TRBJ2-1,-
CASSTGNTEAFF,TGTGCCAGCAGTACAGGGAACACTGAAGCTTTCTTT,-,TRBV7-3,TRBJ1-1,-
CASQASARGTDTQYF,TGCGCCAGCCAAGCTTCGGCCAGGGGAACAGATACGCAGTATTTT,-,TRBV5-1,TRBJ2-3,-